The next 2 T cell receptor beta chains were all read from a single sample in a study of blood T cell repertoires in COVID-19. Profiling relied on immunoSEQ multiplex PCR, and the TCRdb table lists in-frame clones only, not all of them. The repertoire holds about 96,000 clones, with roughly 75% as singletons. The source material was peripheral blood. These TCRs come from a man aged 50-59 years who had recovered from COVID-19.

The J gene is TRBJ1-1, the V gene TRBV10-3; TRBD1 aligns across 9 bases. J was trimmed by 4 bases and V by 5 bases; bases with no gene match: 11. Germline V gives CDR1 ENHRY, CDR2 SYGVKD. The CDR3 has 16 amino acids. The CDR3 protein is CAISTETGGIGTEAFF. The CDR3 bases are TGTGCCATCAGTACCGAGACAGGGGGGATTGGCACTGAAGCTTTCTTT.

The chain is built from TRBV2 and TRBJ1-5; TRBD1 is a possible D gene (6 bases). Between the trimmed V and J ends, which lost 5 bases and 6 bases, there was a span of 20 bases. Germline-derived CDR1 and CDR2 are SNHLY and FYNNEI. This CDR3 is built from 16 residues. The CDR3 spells CASSPPAGVWGQPQHF. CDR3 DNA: TGTGCCAGCAGTCCCCCGGCAGGGGTGTGGGGTCAGCCCCAGCATTTT.